This T cell receptor beta chain originates from a study of cytomegalovirus exposure and HLA in healthy donors. The V end lost 0 bases, the J end lost 1 base, and 11 bases lay between the germline ends. Germline V gene data show CDR1 as KGHSH and CDR2 as LQKENI. This CDR3 contains 16 residues. The PCR employed 60 Vbeta primers together with 13 Jbeta primers. Here immunoSEQ multiplex PCR was the method, and the copy in TCRdb shows in-frame clones only, minus some. The data show more than 90,000 clones, about 60% seen once. Sample: PBMCs. The clonotype originates from a young woman in good health and CMV-seronegative. The chain couples TRBV18 to TRBJ2-3, with D possibly TRBD2 on 6 matching bases. This CDR3 is CASSPPTSTRTDTQYF. The CDR3 coding sequence is TGTGCCAGCTCACCACCCACTAGCACACGCACAGATACGCAGTATTTT.